This T cell receptor beta chain was obtained from a study of neoadjuvant anti-PD-1 for oral cavity cancer. Trimming removed 10 bases from V and 0 bases from J; junction bases left unmatched: 4. CDR3 length equals 14 residues. Germline V CDR1 and CDR2: SGHTA, FQGNSA. The repertoire was sequenced with immunoSEQ multiplex PCR; TCRdb's copy has only in-frame clones and lacks some. The table has 50,000 to 65,000 clones, roughly 84% seen once. The chain carries TRBV7-2 and TRBJ2-1; TRBD2 aligns across 9 bases. Sequencing was performed on PBMCs, taken before nivolumab (anti-PD-1) treatment. The sequence derives from a person aged 40 to 85 with oral cavity squamous cell carcinoma. CDR3 in amino acids: CATASGVSYNEQFF. DNA for the CDR3: TGTGCCACCGCTAGCGGGGTCTCCTACAATGAGCAGTTCTTC.